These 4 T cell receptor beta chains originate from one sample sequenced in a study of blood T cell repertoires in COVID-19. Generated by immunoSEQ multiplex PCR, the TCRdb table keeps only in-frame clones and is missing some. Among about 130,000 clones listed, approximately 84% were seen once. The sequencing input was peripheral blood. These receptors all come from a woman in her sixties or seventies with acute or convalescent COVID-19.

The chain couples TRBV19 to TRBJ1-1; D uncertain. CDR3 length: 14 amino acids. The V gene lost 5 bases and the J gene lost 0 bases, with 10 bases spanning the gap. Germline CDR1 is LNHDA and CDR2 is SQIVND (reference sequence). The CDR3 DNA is TGTGCCAGTAGTCCCTGGGCGATGAACACTGAAGCTTTCTTT. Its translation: CASSPWAMNTEAFF.

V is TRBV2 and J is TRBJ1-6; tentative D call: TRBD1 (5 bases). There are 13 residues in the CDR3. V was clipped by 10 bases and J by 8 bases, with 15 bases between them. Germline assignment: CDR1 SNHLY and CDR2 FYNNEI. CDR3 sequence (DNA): TGTGCCACCCGAGGAGGGGAGCATTCACCCCTCCACTTT. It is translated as CATRGGEHSPLHF.

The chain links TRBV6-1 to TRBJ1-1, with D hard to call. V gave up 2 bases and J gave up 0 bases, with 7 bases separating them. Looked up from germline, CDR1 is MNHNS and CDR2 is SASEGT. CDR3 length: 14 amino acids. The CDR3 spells CASSEQVMNTEAFF. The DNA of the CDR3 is TGTGCCAGCAGTGAACAGGTGATGAACACTGAAGCTTTCTTT.

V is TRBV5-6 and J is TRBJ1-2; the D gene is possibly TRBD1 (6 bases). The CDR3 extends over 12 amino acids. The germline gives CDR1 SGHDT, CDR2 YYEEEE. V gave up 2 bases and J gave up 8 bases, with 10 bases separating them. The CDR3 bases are TGTGCCAGCAGCTTCTGGGGGCAAGGCTACACCTTC. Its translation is CASSFWGQGYTF.